The source of this T cell receptor (beta chain) is a study of T cells expressing NK-cell markers. Study-level information: Seropositivity for HCMV was found in seven of the eight sequenced donors, with one seronegative.

TCRdb re-called the 5' RACE reads, yielding one record per CDR3 amino acid sequence without DNA. This sample's table has a few hundred thousand distinct CDR3 sequences. This CDR3 is built from 16 residues. The chain joins TRBV12-3 or TRBV12-4 to TRBJ2-1; the D gene TCRdb calls, TRBD1, cannot be checked with no DNA. The sequencing sample was made of blood T cells: a sorted CD56 or NKG2C T cell subset, CD4+ or CD8+ T cells, or bulk PBMC T cells (not recorded which). The receptor comes from a man aged 18-70 years in good health. This CDR3 reads CASSLRGGGGWFEQFF.